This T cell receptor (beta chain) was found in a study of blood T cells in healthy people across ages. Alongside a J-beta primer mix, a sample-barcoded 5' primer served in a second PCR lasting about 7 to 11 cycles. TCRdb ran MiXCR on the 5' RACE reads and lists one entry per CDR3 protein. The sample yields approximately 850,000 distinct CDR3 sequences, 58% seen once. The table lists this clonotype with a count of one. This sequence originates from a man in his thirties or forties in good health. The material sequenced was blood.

DNA for the CDR3: TGCAGTACAATGTGGGGGGAGGGGGATACGCAGTATTTT. Its protein is CSTMWGEGDTQYF. This chain connects TRBV20-1 to TRBJ2-3; 7 bases map to TRBD2. J gave up 6 bases and V 8 bases, and 11 bases lay outside the gene matches. Germline V CDR1 and CDR2: DFQATT, SNEGSKA (reference sequence). The length of the CDR3 is 13 residues.